A single sample is the source of the 18 T cell receptor beta chains below, sequenced in a study of vaccination effects on CD4 cells after COVID-19. Libraries were prepared by immunoSEQ multiplex PCR; TCRdb keeps only in-frame clonotypes and omits some of them. The sample holds tens of thousands of clones, about 65% seen once. A roughly 11-day culture period preceded the isolation of CD4+ T cells. What these receptors recognize is not known. The sequences come from CD4+ T cells from PBMCs cultured without peptide, collected before COVID-19 vaccination. The receptors were gathered from a human donor who received a COVID-19 vaccine.

This chain connects TRBV5-1 to TRBJ1-6, with D perhaps matching TRBD1 (6 bases). The germline V gene encodes CDR1 SGHRS and CDR2 YFSETQ. This CDR3 has 14 residues. V lost 1 base and J 8 bases, leaving 10 bases between the germline ends. DNA of the CDR3: TGCGCCAGCAGCTTGACAGGGAACGATTCACCCCTCCACTTT. It codes for CASSLTGNDSPLHF. The full variable domain, completed using reference TRBV5-1 and TRBJ1-6, is KAGVTQTPRYLIKTRGQQVTLSCSPISGHRSVSWYQQTPGQGLQFLFEYFSETQRNKGNFPGRFSGRQFSNSRSEMNVSTLELGDSALYLCASSLTGNDSPLHFGNGTRLTVT.

The chain links TRBV19 to TRBJ2-1, with D uncertain. The ends were cut back, 3 bases at V and 0 bases at J, with 12 bases in the middle. CDR1 LNHDA and CDR2 SQIVND come from the germline V gene (reference sequence). The CDR3 consists of 16 residues. The CDR3 DNA reads TGTGCCAGTAGTATTGAGTTCATCGGCTCCTACAATGAGCAGTTCTTC. Its translation: CASSIEFIGSYNEQFF.

In its sample, this clone was seen once. The rearrangement joins TRBV10-3 to TRBJ2-5; no clear D gene. Germline V gives CDR1 ENHRY, CDR2 SYGVKD. The CDR3 is 13 residues long. With 3 bases removed from V and 4 bases from J, the gap between germline ends came to 9 bases. CDR3 coding DNA: TGTGCCATCAGTGAACAAGTTTCAGAGACCCAGTACTTC. Residues: CAISEQVSETQYF.

The V and J genes are TRBV5-1 and TRBJ1-1; 8 bases fit TRBD1. This CDR3 comprises 14 residues. Germline loops: CDR1 SGHRS, CDR2 YFSETQ. The trim removed 4 bases at V and 5 bases at J, leaving 7 bases unmatched. CDR3 bases: TGCGCCAGCAGCGAATCGACAGGGGTGACTGAAGCTTTCTTT. Residues: CASSESTGVTEAFF.

The chain recombines TRBV5-1 with TRBJ2-5; maybe TRBD2 (5 bases). Germline lookup yields CDR1 SGHRS and CDR2 YFSETQ. Trimming took 2 bases from V and 9 from J, leaving 17 bases between them. The CDR3 length is 14 residues. The CDR3 coding sequence is TGCGCCAGCAGCTTCGAAACTGGTACGGGGTCCCAGTACTTC. Translation gives CASSFETGTGSQYF.

This chain links TRBV10-2 with TRBJ1-1; D not certain. This CDR3 contains 12 residues. The V gene lost 5 bases and the J gene lost 0 bases, with 4 bases spanning the gap. Germline CDR1 WSHSY, CDR2 SAAADI. CDR3 sequence reads: CASSPLNTEAFF. In DNA form, the CDR3 reads TGCGCCAGCAGTCCACTGAACACTGAAGCTTTCTTT.

A few counts support this clone. The chain links TRBV6-6 to TRBJ1-1, with D perhaps TRBD1 (5 bases). There are 13 residues in the CDR3. Germline V gives CDR1 MNHNY, CDR2 SVGAGI (reference sequence). V was shortened by 10 bases and J by 3 bases, with 15 bases between the two germline ends. CDR3 DNA: TGTGCCACCAGGTGGGGCAGAGACACTGAAGCTTTCTTT. Translated, it gives CATRWGRDTEAFF.

This clone was counted between two and nine times. The V gene is TRBV4-1, the J gene TRBJ1-5, with 7 nucleotides matching TRBD1. The CDR3 runs to 15 residues. Germline V CDR1 and CDR2: MGHRA, YSYEKL. Trimming at V came to 5 bases and at J to 4 bases, leaving 8 bases not matched to a gene. The CDR3 here is CASSDRQGSNQPQHF. The CDR3 region has the DNA TGCGCCAGCAGCGACCGACAGGGAAGTAATCAGCCCCAGCATTTT.

This clone was recorded a few times. The chain employs TRBV3-1 (or the pseudogene TRBV3-2) and TRBJ2-7, with 7 bases that match TRBD1. J gave up 0 bases and V 4 bases, and 3 bases lay outside the gene matches. Germline assignment: CDR1 LGHDT and CDR2 YNNKEL (reference sequence). This CDR3 has 14 residues. CDR3 amino acids: CASSLWDSSYEQYF. CDR3 DNA: TGTGCCAGCAGCCTTTGGGACAGCTCCTACGAGCAGTACTTC.

This sequence joins TRBV9 and TRBJ2-2, with TRBD1 matching 8 bases. Trimming removed 0 bases from V and 5 bases from J; junction bases left unmatched: 6. There are 16 residues in the CDR3. Germline values: CDR1 SGDLS, CDR2 YYNGEE. The CDR3 reads CASSVGSRGLTGELFF. CDR3 in DNA: TGTGCCAGCAGCGTAGGTTCCAGGGGGCTGACCGGGGAGCTGTTTTTT. Looking up the rest from reference TRBV9 and TRBJ2-2 gives the full variable domain: DSGVTQTPKHLITATGQRVTLRCSPRSGDLSVYWYQQSLDQGLQFLIQYYNGEERAKGNILERFSAQQFPDLHSELNLSSLELGDSALYFCASSVGSRGLTGELFFGEGSRLTVL.

The V gene is TRBV19, the J gene TRBJ1-5, with D perhaps matching TRBD1 (6 bases). Germline V gene lookup returns CDR1 LNHDA and CDR2 SQIVND (reference sequence). The V and J ends lost 6 bases and 0 bases respectively, with 12 bases between them. This CDR3 has 15 residues. DNA of the CDR3: TGTGCCAGTAGACCGACAGGTAATAGCAATCAGCCCCAGCATTTT. Amino acids: CASRPTGNSNQPQHF.

The V gene is TRBV14, the J gene TRBJ2-5; D is perhaps TRBD1 (5 bases). The CDR3 spans 15 residues. Germline V lookup: CDR1 SGHDN, CDR2 FVKESK. The V end lost 1 base, the J end lost 7 bases, and 16 bases lay between the germline ends. The CDR3 protein is CASSQAWLGQGTQYF. CDR3 in DNA: TGTGCCAGCAGCCAAGCATGGTTAGGCCAGGGGACCCAGTACTTC.

The chain combines TRBV18 with TRBJ2-1, with a tentative D call TRBD1 (5 bases). Germline V gene data show CDR1 as KGHSH and CDR2 as LQKENI. Deletions cut 0 bases from V and 6 bases from J, with 18 bases between. The CDR3 is 17 residues long. The CDR3, as DNA: TGTGCCAGCTCACCACCGGGGCAGGGAAGTTCCCTCAATGAGCAGTTCTTC. Amino acid sequence: CASSPPGQGSSLNEQFF.

The chain carries TRBV5-6 and TRBJ2-1, with 7 bases fitting TRBD2. Unmatched junction bases numbered 7, after V lost 0 bases and J lost 1 base. CDR3 size: 17 residues. Germline lookup yields CDR1 SGHDT and CDR2 YYEEEE. CDR3 region: CASSLVVPGGSYNEQFF. CDR3 in DNA: TGTGCCAGCAGCTTGGTTGTCCCGGGAGGTTCCTACAATGAGCAGTTCTTC.

This rearrangement joins TRBV5-1 to TRBJ1-4; D might be TRBD1 (5 bases). Trimming took off 2 bases at V and 2 bases at J, with 7 bases between the two ends. Germline assignment: CDR1 SGHRS and CDR2 YFSETQ. CDR3 size: 14 residues. The CDR3 DNA reads as TGCGCCAGCAGCTTCGGGGGGACTAATGAAAAACTGTTTTTT. Translating gives CASSFGGTNEKLFF.

This chain joins TRBV6-6 and TRBJ1-2; TRBD1 matches 8 bases. Germline V gives CDR1 MNHNY, CDR2 SVGAGI (reference sequence). This CDR3 has 16 amino acids. Trimming took 0 bases from V and 6 from J; bases not matched to a gene: 9. The CDR3: CASSYSFWTGQNGYTF. DNA for the CDR3: TGTGCCAGCAGTTACTCTTTTTGGACAGGGCAAAATGGCTACACCTTC.

The CDR3 protein is CASRPAPRVNYEQYF. In DNA form, the CDR3 reads TGTGCCAGCAGACCAGCCCCCAGGGTAAACTACGAGCAGTACTTC. This chain uses TRBV28 with TRBJ2-7; weak D call: TRBD1 (5 bases). Germline CDR1 reads MDHEN; CDR2 reads SYDVKM. The V gene lost 6 bases and the J gene lost 3 bases, with 18 bases spanning the gap. CDR3 length: 15 residues.

The V gene is TRBV3-1 (or the pseudogene TRBV3-2), the J gene TRBJ1-1; D is uncertain. The CDR3 totals 14 residues. Germline V gene sequence: CDR1 LGHDT, CDR2 YNNKEL (reference sequence). V lost 0 bases, J lost 1 base, and 6 bases lay in between. The CDR3: CASSQDRRNTEAFF. DNA for the CDR3: TGTGCCAGCAGCCAAGATCGTAGGAACACTGAAGCTTTCTTT.